These 7 T cell receptor beta chains originate from one sample sequenced in a study of T cell responses to AZD1222 COVID-19 vaccine (dated by TCRdb to the early 2020s). What this sample's time point label stands for: baseline before first vaccination. The library was made by the immunoSEQ multiplex PCR assay. The table comes from immuneACCESS by way of TCRdb, which keeps in-frame sequences with V and J called. Part of the clones is missing from these tables; in studies checked, under half for an unresolved V gene and the rest for unknown reasons. The table for this sample lists around 120,000 clones; around 86% of them were counted only once. 7.7% of the sample rests with the top ten. Sequencing used peripheral blood, obtained on day 0 of AZD1222 vaccination. The receptor set was obtained from an adult in good health.

The chain combines TRBV6-1 with TRBJ2-3, with D tentatively TRBD2 (5 bases). Trimming took off 0 bases at V and 6 bases at J, with 16 bases between the two ends. CDR3 length: 16 residues. Germline-derived CDR1 and CDR2 are MNHNS and SASEGT. The CDR3 coding sequence is TGTGCCAGCAGTGAAGCGCGGGCCCCTAGGGCGGATACGCAGTATTTT. Translation: CASSEARAPRADTQYF.

CDR3 sequence: CAWRASGGTGELFF. The CDR3 DNA reads as TGTGCCTGGAGAGCGAGCGGTGGAACCGGGGAGCTGTTTTTT. The V call is TRBV30, the J call TRBJ2-2; perhaps TRBD2 as D (5 bases). The germline V gene encodes CDR1 GTSNPN and CDR2 SVGIG (reference sequence). The CDR3 loop spans 14 amino acids. V was trimmed by 3 bases and J by 5 bases, leaving 13 bases between them.

The V call is TRBV11-2, the J call TRBJ2-1; 9 bases fit TRBD2. The CDR3 spans 15 residues. Germline V gene lookup returns CDR1 SGHAT and CDR2 FQNNGV. With 3 bases clipped from V and 6 bases from J, the junction kept 6 bases outside the gene matches. CDR3 nucleotides: TGTGCCAGCAGCTTGGGTGGGACTAGCTCCAATGAGCAGTTCTTC. Residues: CASSLGGTSSNEQFF.

The chain has TRBV10-2 and TRBJ1-2; TRBD1 matches at 7 bases. Per the germline V gene, CDR1 is WSHSY and CDR2 is SAAADI. The J segment lost 4 bases and the V segment lost 3 bases, leaving 8 bases of the junction unmatched. The CDR3 is 15 residues long. The CDR3 DNA reads as TGCGCCAGCAGTGAATACGTACAGGGGACCTATGGCTACACCTTC. Protein: CASSEYVQGTYGYTF.

The chain links TRBV18 to TRBJ1-1; D is uncertain. Per germline, CDR1 KGHSH and CDR2 LQKENI. This CDR3 has 12 residues. Trimming cost V 6 bases and J 1 base, with 6 bases left between them. The CDR3 region is CASSTANTEAFF. The CDR3 DNA reads TGTGCCAGCTCCACAGCGAACACTGAAGCTTTCTTT.

The chain joins TRBV6-5 to TRBJ1-2; D unresolved. CDR1 is MNHEY and CDR2 is SVGAGI in the germline V gene. This CDR3 is built from 11 residues. The V and J ends lost 7 bases and 7 bases respectively, with 10 bases between them. CDR3 residues: CASIDRVGYTF. For the CDR3, the DNA is TGTGCCAGCATAGACCGGGTTGGCTACACCTTC.

The sample holds a few counts of this clone. The rearrangement joins TRBV25-1 to TRBJ1-2; D may be TRBD1 (6 bases). Germline V lookup: CDR1 MGHDK, CDR2 SYGVNS. CDR3 length: 12 amino acids. Trimming stripped 7 bases from V and 8 bases from J, with 14 bases between. CDR3 DNA sequence: TGTGCCAGCACCGAAGGGGGGGGAGGCTACACCTTC. Amino acid sequence: CASTEGGGGYTF.